The 2 T cell receptor beta chains listed next were all sequenced from one sample in a study of blood T cells in healthy people across ages. Primers used in a second PCR of roughly 6 to 12 cycles were a sample-barcoded 5' primer and a J-beta primer mix. MiXCR, applied by TCRdb to the 5' RACE reads, yields one record per CDR3 protein. The table records 850,000 to 950,000 distinct CDR3 sequences, around 30% of them present only once. The sample comprised blood. The receptor set was obtained from an elderly woman in good health.

In this sample, this clonotype turned up many times. V and J are TRBV7-9 and TRBJ1-6; 8 bases agree with TRBD1. The CDR3 is made up of 15 amino acids. From germline, CDR1 is SEHNR and CDR2 FQNEAQ (reference sequence). V shed 1 base and J 9 bases; nucleotides not matched to a gene: 5. As DNA, the CDR3 is TGTGCCAGCAGCTTAGGGCAGGGGGCGAGTTCACCCCTCCACTTT. It translates to CASSLGQGASSPLHF.

This clonotype was detected many times. V and J are TRBV10-2 and TRBJ2-5; 10 bases match TRBD1. This CDR3 has 16 residues. The J segment lost 3 bases and the V segment lost 5 bases, leaving 9 bases of the junction unmatched. Germline values: CDR1 WSHSY, CDR2 SAAADI. The CDR3 protein is CASSKDTGTGEETQYF. The CDR3 bases are TGCGCCAGCAGTAAAGATACCGGGACAGGGGAAGAGACCCAGTACTTC.